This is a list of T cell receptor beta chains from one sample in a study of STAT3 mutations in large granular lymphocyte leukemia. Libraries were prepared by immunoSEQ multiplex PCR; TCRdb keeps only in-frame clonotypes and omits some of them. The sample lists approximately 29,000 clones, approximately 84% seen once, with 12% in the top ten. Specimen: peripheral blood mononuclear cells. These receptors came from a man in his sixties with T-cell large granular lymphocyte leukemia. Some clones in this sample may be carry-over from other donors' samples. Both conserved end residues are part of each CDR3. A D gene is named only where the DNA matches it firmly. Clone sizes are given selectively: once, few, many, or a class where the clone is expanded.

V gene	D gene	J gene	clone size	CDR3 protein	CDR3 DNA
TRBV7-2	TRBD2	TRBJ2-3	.	CASSLGLAGGPSQYF	TGTGCCAGCAGCTTAGGACTAGCGGGAGGGCCGTCGCAGTATTTT
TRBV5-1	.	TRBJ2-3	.	CASSERGDTQYF	TGCGCCAGCAGCGAGAGGGGAGATACGCAGTATTTT
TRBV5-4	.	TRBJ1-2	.	CASSWTPGPRANGYTF	TGTGCCAGCAGCTGGACCCCGGGCCCACGTGCCAATGGCTACACCTTC
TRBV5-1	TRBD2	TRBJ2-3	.	CASSLAPSGSGDTQYF	TGCGCCAGCAGCTTGGCTCCTAGCGGGAGTGGAGATACGCAGTATTTT
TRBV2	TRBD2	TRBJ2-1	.	CASSGPAGEEQFF	TGTGCCAGCAGTGGTCCAGCGGGGGAAGAGCAGTTCTTC
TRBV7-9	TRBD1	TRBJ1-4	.	CASSTTGGREKLFF	TGTGCCAGCAGCACAACAGGGGGTCGGGAAAAACTGTTTTTT
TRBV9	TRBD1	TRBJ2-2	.	CASSAGTGNTGELFF	TGTGCCAGCAGCGCCGGGACAGGCAACACCGGGGAGCTGTTTTTT
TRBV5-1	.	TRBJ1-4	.	CASSLDRGAEKLFF	TGCGCCAGCAGCTTGGATAGGGGGGCTGAAAAACTGTTTTTT
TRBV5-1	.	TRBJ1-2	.	CASSSTTGTNYGYTF	TGCGCCAGCAGCTCCACCACAGGGACCAACTATGGCTACACCTTC
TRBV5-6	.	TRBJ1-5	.	CASSSWRDQPQHF	TGTGCCAGCAGCTCGTGGCGGGATCAGCCCCAGCATTTT
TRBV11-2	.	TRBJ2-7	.	CASSLGQVGEQYF	TGTGCCAGCAGCTTAGGTCAGGTGGGCGAGCAGTACTTC
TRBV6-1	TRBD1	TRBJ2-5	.	CASSVDRYQHETQYF	TGTGCCAGCAGTGTGGACAGGTATCAGCACGAGACCCAGTACTTC
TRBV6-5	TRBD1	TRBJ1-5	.	CASSRTGGSQPQHF	TGTGCCAGCAGTCGGACAGGGGGTAGCCAGCCCCAGCATTTT
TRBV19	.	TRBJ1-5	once	CASSVQGRNQPQHF	TGTGCCAGTAGTGTACAGGGCCGAAATCAGCCCCAGCATTTT
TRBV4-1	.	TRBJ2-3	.	CASSQGEGPQTPDTQYF	TGCGCCAGCAGCCAAGGGGAAGGACCCCAGACCCCAGATACGCAGTATTTT
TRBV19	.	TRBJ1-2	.	CASSPRPNYGYTF	TGTGCCAGTAGTCCCCGGCCTAACTATGGCTACACCTTC
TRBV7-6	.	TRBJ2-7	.	CASSLAGEQYF	TGTGCCAGCAGCTTAGCTGGCGAGCAGTACTTC
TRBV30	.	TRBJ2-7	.	CAWISSHEQYF	TGTGCCTGGATTAGTTCCCACGAGCAGTACTTC
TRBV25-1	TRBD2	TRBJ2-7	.	CASSESTSGSTLSRYF	TGTGCCAGCAGTGAGTCCACTAGCGGGAGCACACTAAGCAGGTACTTC
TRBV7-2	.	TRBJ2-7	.	CASSPIGSREQYF	TGTGCCAGCAGCCCAATTGGGTCGCGAGAGCAGTACTTC
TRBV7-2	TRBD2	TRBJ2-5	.	CASSTRFSGVPNQETQYF	TGTGCCAGCAGCACTCGGTTTAGCGGGGTCCCAAACCAAGAGACCCAGTACTTC
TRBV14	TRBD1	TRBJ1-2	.	CASSQEGRGLLGYTF	TGTGCCAGCAGCCAAGAGGGCAGGGGGCTTCTTGGCTACACCTTC
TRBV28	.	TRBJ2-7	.	CASRSPSYEQYF	TGTGCCAGCAGGAGCCCCTCCTACGAGCAGTACTTC
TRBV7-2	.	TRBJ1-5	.	CASSWDARQVSNQPQHF	TGTGCCAGCAGCTGGGACGCCCGACAAGTTAGCAATCAGCCCCAGCATTTT
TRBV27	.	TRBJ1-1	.	CASGRGSQGWSTEAFF	TGTGCCAGCGGAAGAGGATCACAGGGATGGAGCACTGAAGCTTTCTTT
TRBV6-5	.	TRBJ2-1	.	CASRVTGFYNEQFF	TGTGCCAGCAGGGTAACAGGGTTCTACAATGAGCAGTTCTTC
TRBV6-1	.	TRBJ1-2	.	CASSEGHLYGYTF	TGTGCCAGCAGTGAGGGACACCTCTATGGCTACACCTTC
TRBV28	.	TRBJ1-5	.	CASSYDWRAYQPQHF	TGTGCCAGCAGTTACGATTGGCGGGCTTATCAGCCCCAGCATTTT
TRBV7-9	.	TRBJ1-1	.	CASSLDYTEAFF	TGTGCCAGCAGCTTAGATTACACTGAAGCTTTCTTT
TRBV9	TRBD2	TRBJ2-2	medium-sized	CASSVAGLRNTGELFF	TGTGCCAGCAGCGTAGCGGGACTAAGGAACACCGGGGAGCTGTTTTTT
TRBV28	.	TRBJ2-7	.	CASCGLWGSSYEQYF	TGTGCCAGCTGCGGGTTGTGGGGAAGCTCCTACGAGCAGTACTTC